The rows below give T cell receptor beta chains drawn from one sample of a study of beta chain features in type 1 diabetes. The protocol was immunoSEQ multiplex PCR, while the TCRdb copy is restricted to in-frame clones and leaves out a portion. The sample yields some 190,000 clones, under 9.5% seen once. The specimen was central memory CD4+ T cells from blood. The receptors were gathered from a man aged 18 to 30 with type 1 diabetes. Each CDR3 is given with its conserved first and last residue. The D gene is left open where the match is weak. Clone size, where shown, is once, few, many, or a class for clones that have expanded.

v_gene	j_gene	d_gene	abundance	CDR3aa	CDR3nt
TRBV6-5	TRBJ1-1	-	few	CASRPQNTEAFF	TGTGCCAGCAGACCACAGAACACTGAAGCTTTCTTT
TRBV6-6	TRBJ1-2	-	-	CATSSDRTGGYTF	TGTGCCACCTCCTCGGACAGAACCGGTGGCTACACCTTC
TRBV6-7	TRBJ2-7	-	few	CASRDLDGGYEQYF	TGTGCCAGCAGGGATTTGGACGGAGGGTACGAGCAGTACTTC
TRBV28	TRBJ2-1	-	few	CASRLASNEQFF	TGTGCCAGCAGGCTAGCGAGCAATGAGCAGTTCTTC
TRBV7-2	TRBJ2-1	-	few	CASSLVWTSRGNEQFF	TGTGCCAGCAGCTTAGTCTGGACTTCCCGGGGGAATGAGCAGTTCTTC
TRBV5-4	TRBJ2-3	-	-	CASSLVGGGTDTQYF	TGTGCCAGCAGCTTGGTTGGCGGCGGCACAGATACGCAGTATTTT
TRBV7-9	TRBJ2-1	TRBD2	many	CASSWGIAGNEQFF	TGTGCCAGCAGCTGGGGTATAGCGGGCAATGAGCAGTTCTTC
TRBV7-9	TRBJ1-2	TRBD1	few	CASSYYGTGTSGYGYTF	TGTGCCAGCAGCTACTATGGGACAGGCACCTCTGGCTATGGCTACACCTTC
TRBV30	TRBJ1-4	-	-	CAWSVVQDKLFF	TGTGCCTGGAGTGTCGTACAGGACAAACTGTTTTTT
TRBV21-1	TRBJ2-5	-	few	CASDAGLTQETQYF	TGTGCCAGCGATGCGGGCCTCACCCAAGAGACCCAGTACTTC
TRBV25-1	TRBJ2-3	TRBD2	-	CASSPRGGNTDTQYF	TGTGCCAGCAGTCCCCGGGGGGGGAACACAGATACGCAGTATTTT
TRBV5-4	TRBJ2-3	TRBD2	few	CASSLYLAGRTDTQYF	TGTGCCAGCAGCTTGTACCTAGCGGGGCGTACAGATACGCAGTATTTT
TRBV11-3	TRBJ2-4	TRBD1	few	CASSLGFNRGGNIQYF	TGTGCCAGCAGCTTAGGATTCAACAGGGGTGGAAACATTCAGTACTTC
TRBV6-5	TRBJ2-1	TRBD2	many	CASSPAGGTYNEQFF	TGTGCCAGCAGCCCCGCCGGGGGGACCTACAATGAGCAGTTCTTC
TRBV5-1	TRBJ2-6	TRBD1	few	CASSAGQGVRSSGANVLTF	TGCGCCAGCAGCGCGGGACAGGGGGTGCGAAGCTCTGGGGCCAACGTCCTGACTTTC
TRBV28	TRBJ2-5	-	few	CASRRLDRNQETQYF	TGTGCCAGCAGGCGGTTAGACAGGAACCAAGAGACCCAGTACTTC
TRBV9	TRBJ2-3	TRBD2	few	CASSVGRADTQYF	TGTGCCAGCAGCGTGGGGAGGGCAGATACGCAGTATTTT
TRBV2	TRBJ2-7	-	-	CAVRGDSYEQYF	TGTGCCGTCAGGGGGGACTCCTACGAGCAGTACTTC
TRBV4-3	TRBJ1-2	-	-	CASSQDSVYGYTF	TGCGCCAGCAGCCAAGATTCGGTTTATGGCTACACCTTC